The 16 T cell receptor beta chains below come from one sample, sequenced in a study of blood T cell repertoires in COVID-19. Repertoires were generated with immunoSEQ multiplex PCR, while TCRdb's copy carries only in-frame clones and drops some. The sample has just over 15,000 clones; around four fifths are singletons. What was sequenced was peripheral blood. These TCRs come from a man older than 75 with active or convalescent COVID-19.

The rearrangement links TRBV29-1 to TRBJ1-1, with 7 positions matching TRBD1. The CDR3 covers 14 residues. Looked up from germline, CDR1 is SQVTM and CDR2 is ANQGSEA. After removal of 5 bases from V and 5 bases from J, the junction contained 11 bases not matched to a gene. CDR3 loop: CSVLGGRGSTEAFF. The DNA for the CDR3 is TGCAGCGTTCTAGGGGGCAGAGGGTCGACTGAAGCTTTCTTT.

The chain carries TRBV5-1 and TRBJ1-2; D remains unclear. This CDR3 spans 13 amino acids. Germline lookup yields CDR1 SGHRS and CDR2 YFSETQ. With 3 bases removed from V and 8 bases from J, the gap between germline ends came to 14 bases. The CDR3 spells CASSSPEFNGYTF. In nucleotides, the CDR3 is TGCGCCAGCAGCTCCCCCGAGTTTAACGGCTACACCTTC.

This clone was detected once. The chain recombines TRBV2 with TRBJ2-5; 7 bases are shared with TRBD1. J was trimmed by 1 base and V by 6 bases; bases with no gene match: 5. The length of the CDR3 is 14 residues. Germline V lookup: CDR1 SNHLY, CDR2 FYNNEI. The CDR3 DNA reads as TGTGCCAGCAGACCATGGGACAGCCAAGAGACCCAGTACTTC. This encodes CASRPWDSQETQYF.

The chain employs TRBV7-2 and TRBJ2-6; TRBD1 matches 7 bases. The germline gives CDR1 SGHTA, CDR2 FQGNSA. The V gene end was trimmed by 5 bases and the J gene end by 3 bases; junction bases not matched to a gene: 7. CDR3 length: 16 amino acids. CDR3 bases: TGTGCCAGCAGCGACACAGGGGCTCTTGGGGCCAACGTCCTGACTTTC. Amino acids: CASSDTGALGANVLTF.

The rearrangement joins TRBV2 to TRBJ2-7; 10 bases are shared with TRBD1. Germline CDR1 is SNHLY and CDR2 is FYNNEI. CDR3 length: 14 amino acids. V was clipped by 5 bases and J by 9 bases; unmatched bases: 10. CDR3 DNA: TGTGCCAGCAGTCCCAGGACAGGGGGGGAATCGCAGTACTTC. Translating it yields CASSPRTGGESQYF.

The CDR3 loop reads CASSVWRANEKLFF. CDR3 DNA: TGTGCCAGCAGCGTGTGGAGGGCTAATGAAAAACTGTTTTTT. The chain joins TRBV21-1 to TRBJ1-4. TRBV21-1 is classified as a pseudogene. The CDR3 is 14 amino acids.

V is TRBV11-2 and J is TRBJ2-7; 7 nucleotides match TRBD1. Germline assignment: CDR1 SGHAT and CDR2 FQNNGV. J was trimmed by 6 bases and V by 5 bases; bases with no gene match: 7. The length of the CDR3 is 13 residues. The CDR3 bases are TGTGCCAGCAGCCTCGGGACAGTAGCCGAGCAGTACTTC. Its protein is CASSLGTVAEQYF.

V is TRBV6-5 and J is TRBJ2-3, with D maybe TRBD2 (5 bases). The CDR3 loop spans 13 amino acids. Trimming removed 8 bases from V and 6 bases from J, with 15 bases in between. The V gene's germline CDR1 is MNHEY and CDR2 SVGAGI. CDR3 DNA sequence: TGTGCCAGCGGACTCTCGCTGGGGGATACGCAGTATTTT. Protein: CASGLSLGDTQYF.

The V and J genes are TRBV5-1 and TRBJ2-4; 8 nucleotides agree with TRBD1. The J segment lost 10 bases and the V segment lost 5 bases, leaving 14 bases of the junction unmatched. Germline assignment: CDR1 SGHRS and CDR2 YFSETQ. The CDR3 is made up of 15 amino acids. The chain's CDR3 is CASRLMDREKRIQYF. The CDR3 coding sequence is TGCGCCAGCAGGTTGATGGACAGGGAAAAACGGATTCAGTACTTC.

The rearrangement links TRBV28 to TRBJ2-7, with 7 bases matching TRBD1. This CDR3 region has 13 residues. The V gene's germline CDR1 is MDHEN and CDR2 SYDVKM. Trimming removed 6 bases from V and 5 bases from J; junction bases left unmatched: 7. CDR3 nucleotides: TGTGCCAGCAGACGACAGGGAGTCGACGAGCAGTACTTC. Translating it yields CASRRQGVDEQYF. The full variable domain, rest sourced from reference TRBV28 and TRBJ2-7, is DVKVTQSSRYLVKRTGEKVFLECVQDMDHENMFWYRQDPGLGLRLIYFSYDVKMKEKGDIPEGYSVSREKKERFSLILESASTNQTSMYLCASRRQGVDEQYFGPGTRLTVT.

CDR3 sequence (DNA): TGCGCCAGCAGCCACCCTATATCACTTTGGGCCCGAAAGATAAACGAGCAGTACTTC. Its translation is CASSHPISLWARKINEQYF. This chain uses TRBV4-1 with TRBJ2-7; D is uncertain. The V gene's germline CDR1 is MGHRA and CDR2 YSYEKL. V lost 3 bases to trimming and J lost 5 bases, with 29 bases between them. The CDR3 has 19 amino acids.

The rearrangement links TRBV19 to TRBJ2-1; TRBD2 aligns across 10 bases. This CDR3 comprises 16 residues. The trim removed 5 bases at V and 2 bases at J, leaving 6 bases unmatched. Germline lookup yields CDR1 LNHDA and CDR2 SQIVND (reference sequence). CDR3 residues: CASSGWSGGAYNEQFF. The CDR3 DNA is TGTGCCAGTAGTGGTTGGAGCGGGGGGGCCTACAATGAGCAGTTCTTC. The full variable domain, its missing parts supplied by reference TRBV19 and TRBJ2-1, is DGGITQSPKYLFRKEGQNVTLSCEQNLNHDAMYWYRQDPGQGLRLIYYSQIVNDFQKGDIAEGYSVSREKKESFPLTVTSAQKNPTAFYLCASSGWSGGAYNEQFFGPGTRLTVL.

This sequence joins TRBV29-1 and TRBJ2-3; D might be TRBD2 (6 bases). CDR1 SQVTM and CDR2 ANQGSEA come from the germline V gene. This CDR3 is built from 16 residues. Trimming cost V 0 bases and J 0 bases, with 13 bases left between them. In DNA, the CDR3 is TGCAGCGTTGAAGATCGGGAGCGGGTAAGCACAGATACGCAGTATTTT. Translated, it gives CSVEDRERVSTDTQYF.

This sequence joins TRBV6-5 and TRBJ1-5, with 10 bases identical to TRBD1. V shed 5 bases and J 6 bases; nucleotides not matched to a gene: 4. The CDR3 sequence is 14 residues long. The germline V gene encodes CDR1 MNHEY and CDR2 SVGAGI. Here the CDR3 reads CASSPGQGTQPQHF. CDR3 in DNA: TGTGCCAGCAGTCCGGGACAGGGGACTCAGCCCCAGCATTTT.

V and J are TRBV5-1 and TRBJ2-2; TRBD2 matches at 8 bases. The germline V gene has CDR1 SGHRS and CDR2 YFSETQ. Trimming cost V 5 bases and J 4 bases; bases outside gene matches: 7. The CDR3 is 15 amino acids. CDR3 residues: CASRSGLVGTGELFF. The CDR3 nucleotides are TGCGCCAGCAGGTCGGGACTAGTCGGCACCGGGGAGCTGTTTTTT.

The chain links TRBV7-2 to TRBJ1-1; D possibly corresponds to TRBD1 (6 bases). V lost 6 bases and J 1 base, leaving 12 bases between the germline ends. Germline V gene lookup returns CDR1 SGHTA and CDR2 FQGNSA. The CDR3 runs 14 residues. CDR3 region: CASREGHSNTEAFF. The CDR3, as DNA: TGTGCCAGCAGAGAGGGACATTCGAACACTGAAGCTTTCTTT.